Presented here are 7 T cell receptor beta chains from one specimen sequenced in a study of T cells after yellow fever vaccination. A single record per CDR3 protein comes from TCRdb applying MiXCR to the 5' RACE reads. In the table there are some 600,000 distinct CDR3 sequences, roughly a sixth of which are singletons. The source was PBMCs, collected 4 to 5 days after the first yellow fever vaccination. The receptors shown here come from a man between 18 and 35 years old who received the YFV17D yellow fever vaccine.

In its sample, this clonotype was seen a few times. J is TRBJ1-2 and V is TRBV29-1; D possibly corresponds to TRBD1 (6 bases). CDR1 and CDR2 (germline): SQVTM, ANQGSEA. Trimming stripped 7 bases from V and 4 bases from J, with 16 bases between. The CDR3 runs 13 residues. The CDR3: CSAGAQGFYGYTF. CDR3 coding DNA: TGCAGCGCGGGGGCCCAGGGTTTCTATGGCTACACCTTC.

This clonotype was detected a few times. Here the CDR3 DNA reads TGTGCCAGCAGCGACCAGAACAGTGGGGAGCAGTTCTTC. It yields the protein CASSDQNSGEQFF. The genes are TRBV6-4 and TRBJ2-1; D remains ambiguous. The V end was cut by 6 bases, the J end by 10 bases, with 16 bases between. The CDR3 is made up of 13 amino acids. CDR1 and CDR2 from the germline V gene are MRHNA and SNTAGT.

The sample holds many counts of this clonotype. This chain connects TRBV7-2 to TRBJ2-7; 7 bases agree with TRBD2. This CDR3 comprises 15 residues. With 7 bases clipped from V and 5 bases from J, the junction kept 14 bases outside the gene matches. CDR1 is SGHTA and CDR2 is FQGNSA in the germline V gene. The DNA of the CDR3 is TGTGCCAGCATGGACCGGGGGAGGGGAGCCCACGAGCAGTACTTC. Its translation: CASMDRGRGAHEQYF.

This clonotype was observed at least ten times. V and J are TRBV5-1 and TRBJ2-1; 14 bases match TRBD2. From germline, CDR1 is SGHRS and CDR2 YFSETQ. This CDR3 spans 17 amino acids. V gave up 4 bases and J gave up 7 bases; unmatched junction bases: 10. The CDR3 DNA is TGCGCCAGCAGCACCGGCAGACTAGCGGGGGGGGTAAATGAGCAGTTCTTC. Its protein is CASSTGRLAGGVNEQFF.

V usage is TRBV18 and J usage is TRBJ2-7; no clear D. The CDR3 has 15 residues. V shed 1 base and J shed 0 bases, with 10 bases lying between them. The germline gives CDR1 KGHSH, CDR2 LQKENI. CDR3 in DNA: TGTGCCAGCTCACCACGACGGGCCTCCTCCTACGAGCAGTACTTC. As protein: CASSPRRASSYEQYF.

This clonotype came up a few times. The chain uses TRBV4-1 and TRBJ2-7, with TRBD1 matching over 7 bases. The germline CDR1 and CDR2 sequences are MGHRA and YSYEKL. V was pared by 8 bases and J by 2 bases, with 9 bases of the junction left unmatched. The CDR3 totals 14 residues. CDR3 bases: TGCGCCAGCTCATCCAGTAGGGGGCCCTACGAGCAGTACTTC. It yields the protein CASSSSRGPYEQYF.

This clonotype has more than one count but fewer than ten. This chain connects TRBV3-1 to TRBJ2-5; D possibly corresponds to TRBD2 (6 bases). The V and J ends lost 8 bases and 2 bases respectively, with 18 bases between them. The germline CDR1 and CDR2 sequences are LGHDT and YNNKEL (reference sequence). The CDR3 contains 15 residues. CDR3 region: CASAGSGSLQETQYF. Here the CDR3 DNA reads TGTGCCAGCGCAGGTAGCGGAAGTCTACAAGAGACCCAGTACTTC.